These 12 T cell receptor beta chains came from one sample sequenced in a study of early T cells in non-severe SARS-CoV-2 infection. TCRdb ran MiXCR on the 5' RACE reads and lists one entry per CDR3 protein. The sample holds 30,000 to 40,000 distinct CDR3 sequences, 3.5% to 5% seen once. The sample consisted of whole blood. The receptor source for this set is an adult who was a healthcare worker with PCR-confirmed SARS-CoV-2 infection or an uninfected control (not recorded which).

This clonotype rates as medium-sized. The rearrangement uses TRBV12-3 or TRBV12-4 and TRBJ1-5; D not certain. The CDR3 extends over 14 amino acids. The V end lost 9 bases, the J end lost 1 base, and 13 bases lay between the germline ends. The chain's CDR3 is CASSRGLSNQPQHF. For the CDR3, the DNA is TGTGCCAGTTCGAGAGGGCTAAGCAATCAGCCCCAGCATTTT.

This clonotype has more than one count but fewer than ten. This chain links TRBV7-8 with TRBJ2-3; TRBD2 agrees at 12 bases. In germline, CDR1 is SGHVS, CDR2 FQNEAQ. V lost 2 bases to trimming and J lost 1 base; unmatched junction nucleotides: 4. The CDR3 covers 17 residues. CDR3: CASSLPASGGGTDTQYF. The CDR3 DNA follows: TGTGCCAGCAGCTTACCGGCTAGCGGGGGGGGCACAGATACGCAGTATTTT.

This clonotype was seen at least ten times. The chain uses TRBV7-7 and TRBJ2-1; no definite D call. Trimming took off 5 bases at V and 5 bases at J, with 16 bases between the two ends. CDR1 is SSHAT, CDR2 FNYEAQ, per germline (reference sequence). CDR3 size: 15 residues. CDR3 DNA sequence: TGTGCCAGCAGCCCCTTAGCCGAGTTTGACAATGAGCAGTTCTTC. Protein sequence: CASSPLAEFDNEQFF.

In this sample, this clonotype turned up many times. This chain links TRBV25-1 with TRBJ1-1; a weak D match, TRBD1 (6 bases). Trimming removed 4 bases from V and 5 bases from J, with 14 bases in between. From germline, CDR1 is MGHDK and CDR2 SYGVNS. The CDR3 totals 14 residues. The CDR3 is CASSAGTFGTEAFF. The CDR3 nucleotides are TGTGCCAGCAGTGCAGGGACATTTGGGACTGAAGCTTTCTTT. The complete variable domain, with remaining parts taken from reference TRBV25-1 and TRBJ1-1, reads EADIYQTPRYLVIGTGKKITLECSQTMGHDKMYWYQQDPGMELHLIHYSYGVNSTEKGDLSSESTVSRIRTEHFPLTLESARPSHTSQYLCASSAGTFGTEAFFGQGTRLTVV.

The chain couples TRBV12-3 or TRBV12-4 to TRBJ2-6; a weak D match, TRBD2 (7 bases). Trimming cost V 6 bases and J 0 bases, with 18 bases left between them. The CDR3 sequence is 18 residues long. The CDR3 loop is CASSPFGGAGSGANVLTF. CDR3 DNA: TGTGCCAGCAGCCCATTTGGGGGGGCCGGCTCTGGGGCCAACGTCCTGACTTTC.

This clonotype was observed many times. The chain has TRBV30 and TRBJ1-2; 8 nucleotides align to TRBD1. Germline V gene lookup returns CDR1 GTSNPN and CDR2 SVGIG (reference sequence). This CDR3 has 16 amino acids. Trimming removed 2 bases from V and 4 bases from J; junction bases left unmatched: 12. CDR3 in DNA: TGTGCCTGGAGTACTCCTTTTGTGGACAGGGCCTATGGCTACACCTTC. Amino acid sequence: CAWSTPFVDRAYGYTF.

This clonotype showed up many times. The gene calls are TRBV18 and TRBJ1-1; possibly TRBD1 for D (5 bases). The CDR3 loop spans 15 amino acids. V lost 2 bases and J 4 bases, leaving 14 bases between the germline ends. CDR1 is KGHSH, CDR2 LQKENI, per germline. The CDR3 spells CASSPGGSRSTEAFF. CDR3 nucleotides: TGTGCCAGCTCACCAGGGGGTTCTCGATCCACTGAAGCTTTCTTT.

This clonotype was observed a handful of times. V and J are TRBV30 and TRBJ1-1; D call uncertain. CDR1 GTSNPN and CDR2 SVGIG come from the germline V gene (reference sequence). V lost 5 bases and J 2 bases, leaving 9 bases between the germline ends. This CDR3 has 12 amino acids. Here the CDR3 reads CAWSRPNTEAFF. As DNA, the CDR3 is TGTGCCTGGTCACGGCCCAACACTGAAGCTTTCTTT.

This clonotype was picked up many times. This chain connects TRBV6-5 to TRBJ2-7; D possibly corresponds to TRBD1 (5 bases). The CDR3 covers 11 residues. Germline lookup yields CDR1 MNHEY and CDR2 SVGAGI. V lost 5 bases and J 5 bases, leaving 7 bases between the germline ends. The chain's CDR3 is CASSQGNEQYF. The CDR3 DNA follows: TGTGCCAGCAGTCAGGGAAACGAGCAGTACTTC.

This clonotype was detected many times. This chain uses TRBV15 with TRBJ2-5; D remains ambiguous. Germline V gives CDR1 LNHNV, CDR2 YYDKDF (reference sequence). The CDR3 consists of 15 residues. V lost 0 bases and J 4 bases, leaving 12 bases between the germline ends. The CDR3, as DNA: TGTGCCACCAGCAGAGATCGGCGTCAGGTAGAGACCCAGTACTTC. Residues: CATSRDRRQVETQYF.

Many counts were recorded for this clonotype. V usage is TRBV7-9 and J usage is TRBJ2-2; D gene ambiguous. Germline assignment: CDR1 SEHNR and CDR2 FQNEAQ (reference sequence). The CDR3 length is 13 residues. V was shortened by 3 bases and J by 5 bases, with 7 bases between the two germline ends. This CDR3 reads CASSFMTTGELFF. CDR3 DNA sequence: TGTGCCAGCAGCTTTATGACGACCGGGGAGCTGTTTTTT.

This clonotype was picked up a small number of times. The chain uses TRBV9 and TRBJ2-5; D is unresolved. CDR1 and CDR2 from the germline V gene are SGDLS and YYNGEE. The CDR3 contains 13 residues. Trimming left V 2 bases short and J 5 bases short, with 10 bases between. This CDR3 reads CASSVRLQETQYF. The CDR3 DNA follows: TGTGCCAGCAGCGTCAGATTACAGGAGACCCAGTACTTC.